This paragraph covers one T cell receptor (beta chain) sequence. Its antigen is unidentified. Between the trimmed V and J ends, which lost 3 bases and 4 bases, there was a span of 12 bases. In germline, CDR1 is LNHDA, CDR2 SQIVND (reference sequence). This CDR3 has 14 amino acids. This table comes from immunoSEQ multiplex PCR, and its TCRdb copy is limited to in-frame clones, with some not included. The profile shows around 370,000 clones, 80% to 90% of them singletons. The data originate from a study of Ad26.COV2.S vaccination and SARS-CoV-2 variants. The wider study: Ad26.COV2.S arm of COV1001 included the donor. Study-wide findings and caveats: Vaccine recipients showed a spike-specific TCR breadth that was higher than in placebo recipients. Analytic work on TCR breadth and depth might have understated the full extent of total T cell responses.

Noted treatment: roughly 19 received Ad26.COV2.S at low or high dose, single or two shots; 5 received placebo; per-sample allocation not given. Sampling occurred on day 63 after the first vaccine or placebo injection. Ad26 vector vaccine expressed Wuhan-strain SARS-CoV-2 spike. The V and J genes are TRBV19 and TRBJ1-2; D ambiguous. Here the sequenced sample was peripheral blood, taken in a trial of Ad26.COV2.S vaccine versus placebo. The receptor's source is a person aged 18-60 years who received the Ad26.COV2.S COVID-19 vaccine or a placebo. CDR3 coding DNA: TGTGCCAGTAGTATTTTTCCTGGGAGCTATGGCTACACCTTC. This gives the protein CASSIFPGSYGYTF.